The sequence of this TCR beta chain was determined in a study of shared clonotypes between healthy human individuals. Sequencing was at deep level. Genomic DNA belonging to each subset was distributed in equal measure over several immunoSEQ plates. This table comes from immunoSEQ multiplex PCR, and its TCRdb copy is limited to in-frame clones, with some not included. Of some 2.1 million clones in the sample, over 85% were seen once. The germline V gene encodes CDR1 WNHNN and CDR2 SYGVQD (reference sequence). The CDR3 loop spans 13 amino acids. V shed 4 bases and J shed 8 bases, with 14 bases lying between them.

The rearrangement joins TRBV10-1 to TRBJ1-1; a possible D gene is TRBD1 (6 bases). Specimen: naive CD4+ T cells sorted from blood. Subset specified: CD45RA+ positively selected. The source of this sequence is a man aged 18 to 30 in good health. CDR3 sequence (DNA): TGCGCCAGCAGTGCCTCCGGGGGCGGCGAAGCTTTCTTT. It is translated as CASSASGGGEAFF.